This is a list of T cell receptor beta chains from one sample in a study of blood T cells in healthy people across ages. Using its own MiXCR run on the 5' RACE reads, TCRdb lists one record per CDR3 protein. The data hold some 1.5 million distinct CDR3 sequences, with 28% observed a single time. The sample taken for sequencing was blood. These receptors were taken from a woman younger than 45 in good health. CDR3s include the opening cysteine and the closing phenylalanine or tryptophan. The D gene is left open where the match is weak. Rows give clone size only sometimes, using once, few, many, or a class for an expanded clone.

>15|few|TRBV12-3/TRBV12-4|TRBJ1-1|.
CASSPTQLMNTEAFF
TGTGCCAGCAGTCCAACACAGTTAATGAACACTGAAGCTTTCTTT
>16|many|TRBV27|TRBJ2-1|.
CASSLSIQPSYNEQFF
TGTGCCAGCAGTTTATCGATACAGCCCTCCTACAATGAGCAGTTCTTC
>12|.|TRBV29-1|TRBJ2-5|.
CSVAHLQETQYF
TGCAGCGTGGCTCACCTCCAAGAGACCCAGTACTTC
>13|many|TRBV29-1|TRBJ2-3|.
CSAATASTDTQYF
TGCAGCGCCGCGACAGCCAGCACAGATACGCAGTATTTT
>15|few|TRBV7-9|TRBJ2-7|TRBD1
CAGSLGTGNRYEQYF
TGTGCCGGCAGCTTAGGGACAGGGAACAGGTACGAGCAGTACTTC
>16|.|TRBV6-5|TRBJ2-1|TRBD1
CASSYSRGSIYNEQFF
TGTGCCAGCAGTTATTCCAGGGGGAGCATCTACAATGAGCAGTTCTTC
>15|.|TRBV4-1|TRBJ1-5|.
CASSQDWPRGEPQHF
TGCGCCAGCAGCCAAGATTGGCCCAGGGGAGAGCCCCAGCATTTT
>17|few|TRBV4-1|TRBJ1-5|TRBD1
CASSQLTGGVSNQPQHF
TGCGCCAGCAGCCAACTGACAGGGGGGGTTAGCAATCAGCCCCAGCATTTT
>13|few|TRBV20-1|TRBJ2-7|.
CSARGTVGNEQYF
TGCAGTGCTAGGGGGACCGTAGGGAACGAGCAGTACTTC
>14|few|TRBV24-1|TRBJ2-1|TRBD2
CATSPGTSFDEQFF
TGTGCCACCAGTCCCGGGACTAGCTTCGATGAGCAGTTCTTC
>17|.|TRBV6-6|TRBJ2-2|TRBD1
CASSYSNRGPFSGELFF
TGTGCCAGCAGTTACTCGAACAGGGGGCCTTTTAGCGGGGAGCTGTTTTTT
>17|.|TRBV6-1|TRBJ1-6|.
CASTRGESGGVGSPLHF
TGTGCCAGCACAAGGGGCGAGTCCGGGGGTGTCGGTTCACCCCTCCACTTT
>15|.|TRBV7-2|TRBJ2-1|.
CASSSNRLGLNEQFF
TGTGCCAGCAGCTCCAACCGGCTAGGGCTCAATGAGCAGTTCTTC
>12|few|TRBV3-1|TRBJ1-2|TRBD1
CASSRDRALYTF
TGTGCCAGCAGCCGGGACAGGGCCCTCTACACCTTC
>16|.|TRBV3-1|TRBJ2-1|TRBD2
CASSQWGGSSYNEQFF
TGTGCCAGCAGCCAATGGGGGGGGAGCTCCTACAATGAGCAGTTCTTC
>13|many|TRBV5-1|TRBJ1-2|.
CASSFSGSYGYTF
TGTGCCAGCAGTTTCTCAGGGAGCTATGGCTACACCTTC
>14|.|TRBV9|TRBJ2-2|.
CASRGAENTGELFF
TGTGCCAGCAGGGGCGCGGAGAACACCGGGGAGCTGTTTTTT
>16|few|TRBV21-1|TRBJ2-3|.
CASSKEDRGHTDTQYF
TGTGCCAGCAGCAAAGAAGACAGGGGGCACACAGATACGCAGTATTTT
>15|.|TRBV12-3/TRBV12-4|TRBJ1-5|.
CASSHTGNSNQPQHF
TGTGCCAGCAGCCACACAGGGAATAGCAATCAGCCCCAGCATTTT
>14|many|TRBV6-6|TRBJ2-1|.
CASSYKGEINEQFF
TGTGCCAGCAGTTACAAGGGGGAGATCAATGAGCAGTTCTTC
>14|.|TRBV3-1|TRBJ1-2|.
CASSRRGPRIGYTF
TGTGCCAGCAGCCGCCGCGGCCCCCGAATTGGCTACACCTTC
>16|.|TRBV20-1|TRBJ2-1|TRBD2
CSARDSRGETYNEQFF
TGCAGTGCTAGAGATTCCCGGGGGGAAACCTACAATGAGCAGTTCTTC
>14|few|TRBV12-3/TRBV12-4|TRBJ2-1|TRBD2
CASSPELADNEQFF
TGTGCCAGCAGTCCCGAACTAGCGGACAATGAGCAGTTCTTC
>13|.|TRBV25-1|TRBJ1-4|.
CASSEGGQEKLFF
TGTGCCAGCAGTGAAGGGGGCCAAGAAAAACTGTTTTTT
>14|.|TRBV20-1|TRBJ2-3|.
CSAADRSHTDTQYF
TGCAGTGCTGCAGACAGGTCTCACACAGATACGCAGTATTTT
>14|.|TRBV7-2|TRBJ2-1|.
CASSPRTRYNEQFF
TGTGCCAGCAGCCCCCGGACGCGATACAATGAGCAGTTCTTC
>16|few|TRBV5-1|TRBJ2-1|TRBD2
CASSLIGAGGRDEQFF
TGCGCCAGCAGCTTGATAGGCGCGGGGGGGCGTGATGAGCAGTTCTTC
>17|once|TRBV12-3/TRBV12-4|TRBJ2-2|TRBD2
CASSLDPGLARPGELFF
TGTGCCAGCAGTTTAGACCCGGGACTAGCGAGGCCCGGGGAGCTGTTTTTT
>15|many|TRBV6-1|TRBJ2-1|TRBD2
CASRLLAGGPNEQFF
TGTGCCAGCAGATTACTAGCGGGGGGCCCCAATGAGCAGTTCTTC
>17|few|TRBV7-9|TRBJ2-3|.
CASSPGPVGNKPDTQYF
TGTGCCAGCAGCCCGGGCCCGGTGGGGAACAAGCCAGATACGCAGTATTTT
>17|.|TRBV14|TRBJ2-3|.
CASSLRRQAAGTDTQYF
TGTGCCAGCAGCCTCCGAAGACAGGCCGCGGGCACAGATACGCAGTATTTT
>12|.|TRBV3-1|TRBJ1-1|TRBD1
CAGSPTGTEAFF
TGTGCCGGCAGCCCGACAGGGACAGAAGCTTTCTTT
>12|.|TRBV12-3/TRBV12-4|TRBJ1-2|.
CATGPEGYGYTF
TGTGCCACCGGGCCCGAGGGGTACGGCTACACCTTC
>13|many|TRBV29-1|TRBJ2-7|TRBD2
CSFGLAGPYEQYF
TGCAGCTTCGGACTAGCGGGGCCCTACGAGCAGTACTTC
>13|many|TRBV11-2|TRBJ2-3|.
CASSLYWGDTQYF
TGTGCCAGCAGCTTATACTGGGGAGATACGCAGTATTTT
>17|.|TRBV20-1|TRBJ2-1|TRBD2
CSASGLTSGRARNEQFF
TGCAGTGCTAGCGGGTTGACTAGCGGGAGGGCCAGGAATGAGCAGTTCTTC
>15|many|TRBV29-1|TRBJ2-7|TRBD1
CSVTRTGESLYEQYF
TGCAGCGTTACCAGAACAGGGGAAAGCTTATACGAGCAGTACTTC
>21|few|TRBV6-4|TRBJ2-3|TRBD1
CASRITRDRRLPCLAPYTQYF
TGTGCCAGCAGAATAACTCGGGACAGGAGGCTCCCGTGCTTAGCCCCCTATACGCAGTATTTT
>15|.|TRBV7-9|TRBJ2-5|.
CASSLATSSIETQYF
TGTGCCAGCAGCTTAGCGACTAGTTCTATTGAGACCCAGTACTTC
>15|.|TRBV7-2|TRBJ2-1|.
CASSLGAPQGYEQFF
TGTGCCAGCAGCTTAGGGGCCCCCCAGGGCTATGAGCAGTTCTTC
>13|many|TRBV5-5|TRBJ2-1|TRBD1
CASSPLPTGAKFF
TGTGCCAGCAGCCCTCTCCCGACAGGGGCGAAGTTCTTC
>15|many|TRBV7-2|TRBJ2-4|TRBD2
CASSQLAGTKNIQYF
TGTGCCAGCAGCCAATTAGCGGGAACCAAAAACATTCAGTACTTC
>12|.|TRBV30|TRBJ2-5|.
CAWGIDQETQYF
TGTGCCTGGGGGATAGACCAAGAGACCCAGTACTTC
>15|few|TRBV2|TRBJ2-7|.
CASSEPGLPTYEQYF
TGTGCCAGCAGTGAACCGGGACTCCCAACCTACGAGCAGTACTTC
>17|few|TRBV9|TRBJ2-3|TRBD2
CASSVEHGGGPTDTQYF
TGTGCCAGCAGCGTAGAACACGGGGGGGGACCCACGGATACGCAGTATTTT
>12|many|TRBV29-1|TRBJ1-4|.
CSVRGDNEKLFF
TGCAGCGTTCGTGGGGACAATGAAAAACTGTTTTTT
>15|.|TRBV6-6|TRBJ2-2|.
CASSRISGATGELFF
TGTGCCAGCAGTCGGATTAGCGGAGCTACCGGGGAGCTGTTTTTT
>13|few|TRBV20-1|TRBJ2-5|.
CSAGPDGQETQYF
TGCAGTGCTGGCCCCGACGGACAAGAGACCCAGTACTTC
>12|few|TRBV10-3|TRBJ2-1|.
CAISGTINEQFF
TGTGCCATCAGTGGGACTATCAATGAGCAGTTCTTC
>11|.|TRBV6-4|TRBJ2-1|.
CASSLRALAQF
TGTGCCAGCAGTCTCCGGGCCCTTGCCCAATTC
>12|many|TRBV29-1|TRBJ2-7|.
CSVGSLSYEQYF
TGCAGCGTTGGGTCCCTCTCCTACGAGCAGTACTTC
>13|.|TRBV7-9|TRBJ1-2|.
CASSLMDSYGYTF
TGTGCCAGCAGCCTGATGGACAGCTATGGCTACACCTTC
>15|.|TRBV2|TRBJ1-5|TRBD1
CASRTGRVSNQPQHF
TGTGCCAGCAGGACAGGGAGGGTTAGCAATCAGCCCCAGCATTTT